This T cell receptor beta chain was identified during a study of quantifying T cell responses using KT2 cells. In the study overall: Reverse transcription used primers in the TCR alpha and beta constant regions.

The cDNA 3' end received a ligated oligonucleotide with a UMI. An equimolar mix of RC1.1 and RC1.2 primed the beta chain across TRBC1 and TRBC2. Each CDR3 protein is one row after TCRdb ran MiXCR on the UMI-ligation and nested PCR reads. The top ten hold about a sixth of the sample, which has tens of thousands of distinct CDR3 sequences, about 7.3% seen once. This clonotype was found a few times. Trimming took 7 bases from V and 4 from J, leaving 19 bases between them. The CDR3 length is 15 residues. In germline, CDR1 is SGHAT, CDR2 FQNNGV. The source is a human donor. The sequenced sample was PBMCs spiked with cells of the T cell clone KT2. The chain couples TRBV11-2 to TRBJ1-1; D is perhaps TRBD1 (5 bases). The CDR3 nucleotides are TGTGCCAGCAATATACCCTTCAAGGGGAGCACTGAAGCTTTCTTT. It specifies CASNIPFKGSTEAFF.